The rows below give T cell receptor beta chains drawn from one sample of a study of T-cell memory formation after mild COVID-19. TCRdb re-called the 5' RACE reads through MiXCR, storing one row per CDR3 protein. The top ten hold about 3.6% of the sample, which has about 170,000 distinct CDR3 sequences, roughly 13% seen once. What was sequenced was PBMCs or a T cell subset sorted from them (not recorded which). The source is a man aged 18-30 years who had mild COVID-19 (a few samples of this study predate the infection). Cell type and time point are not known. CDR3s include the opening cysteine and the closing phenylalanine or tryptophan. A D gene is named only where the DNA matches it firmly. A row's size may be missing; if present it is once, few, many or a size class.

J	D	V	size	DNA	CDR3
TRBJ2-3	.	TRBV4-1	few	TGCGCCAGCAGCCCGCAGGGGGGATACACAGATACGCAGTATTTT	CASSPQGGYTDTQYF
TRBJ2-1	TRBD2	TRBV7-2	.	TGTGCCAGCAGCTCGCAGACTAGCGGGGGGGTAGTTGAGCAGTTCTTC	CASSSQTSGGVVEQFF
TRBJ2-6	.	TRBV20-1	.	TGCAGTGCTAGAGACAAGTCTGGGGCCAACGTCCTGACTTTC	CSARDKSGANVLTF
TRBJ2-1	.	TRBV24-1	few	TGTGCCACCAGTGATTTGCAAACAGGGATGAATGAGCAGTTCTTC	CATSDLQTGMNEQFF
TRBJ1-1	TRBD1	TRBV24-1	many	TGTGCCACCAGTGATTCCGGGACAGGGAACACTGAAGCTTTCTTT	CATSDSGTGNTEAFF
TRBJ2-4	.	TRBV5-6	.	TGTGCCAGCAGCGGTCCCCTAGGGTGGCGGAGCTCTGACATTCAGTACTTC	CASSGPLGWRSSDIQYF
TRBJ1-5	.	TRBV4-1	.	TGCGCCAGCAGCCAAGGTGCACCACCTTGGAGCAATCAGCCCCAGCATTTT	CASSQGAPPWSNQPQHF
TRBJ1-5	.	TRBV5-5	.	TGTGCCAGCAGCTCCCAGTACCTTAGCCATCAGCCCCAGCATTTT	CASSSQYLSHQPQHF
TRBJ1-6	.	TRBV12-3/TRBV12-4	.	TGTGCCAGCAGAACTAGGGGGGCACCCCTCCACTTT	CASRTRGAPLHF
TRBJ2-2	.	TRBV4-1	few	TGCGCCAGCAGCCAAGGGGCCCTGGGGCACACCGGGGAGCTGTTTTTT	CASSQGALGHTGELFF
TRBJ2-2	.	TRBV4-2	.	TGTGCCAGCAGCCCACGCGAAGGAGTGAACACCGGGGAGCTGTTTTTT	CASSPREGVNTGELFF
TRBJ2-4	TRBD1	TRBV28	.	TGTGCCAGCAGACGACAGGGGGACATTCAGTACTTC	CASRRQGDIQYF
TRBJ2-2	.	TRBV12-3/TRBV12-4	many	TGTGCCAGCAGCCACCGGGGGCCAAACACCGGGGAGCTGTTTTTT	CASSHRGPNTGELFF
TRBJ2-3	.	TRBV7-9	many	TGTGCCAGCAGCTCGGATCAGGATACGCAGTATTTT	CASSSDQDTQYF
TRBJ2-4	.	TRBV12-3/TRBV12-4	few	TGTGCCAGCAGTCCCGAGGGACACTTGGACCCCTCGTACTTC	CASSPEGHLDPSYF
TRBJ2-1	TRBD2	TRBV6-1	.	TGTGCCAGCAGTCCCGGACTAGCAGGGGAGCAGTTCTTC	CASSPGLAGEQFF
TRBJ1-1	.	TRBV7-2	few	TGTGCCAGCAGCCTTCCATCCTGGGGCACTGAAGCTTTCTTT	CASSLPSWGTEAFF
TRBJ2-7	TRBD2	TRBV5-1	many	TGCGCCAGCAGCCCGGGGGGGGCCCTCGACTACGAGCAGTACTTC	CASSPGGALDYEQYF
TRBJ2-3	.	TRBV6-6	few	TGTGCCAGCAGGGCGACAGATACGCAGTATTTT	CASRATDTQYF
TRBJ2-1	TRBD1	TRBV15	few	TGTGCCACCAGCCTTGGGACAGGGTGGGTCAATGAGCAGTTCTTC	CATSLGTGWVNEQFF
TRBJ1-5	.	TRBV6-6	few	TGTGCCAGCAGATCTTTGACAGGAACTTATCAGCCCCAGCATTTT	CASRSLTGTYQPQHF
TRBJ1-1	.	TRBV10-3	.	TGTGCCATCAGTGAGCATTGGAAAGGGGTGGGCACTGAAGCTTTCTTT	CAISEHWKGVGTEAFF
TRBJ2-2	.	TRBV4-3	.	TGCGCCAGCAGCCATTCAGGGAGAACTGGGGAGCTGTTTTTT	CASSHSGRTGELFF
TRBJ1-4	.	TRBV6-5	few	TGTGCCAGCAGTCCCCCCTCACCTAAACTGTTTTTT	CASSPPSPKLFF
TRBJ2-1	TRBD2	TRBV5-6	.	TGTGCCAGCAGCTTGCGCCAGCGGGGGAACAATGAGCAGTTCTTC	CASSLRQRGNNEQFF
TRBJ1-1	.	TRBV5-6	medium-sized	TGTGCCAGCAGCTTGGTTCGGGGGACGACGCACACTGAAGCTTTCTTT	CASSLVRGTTHTEAFF
TRBJ1-1	.	TRBV12-3/TRBV12-4	.	TGTGCCAGCAGTTTTGTGGGGCTGAGCACTGAAGCTTTCTTT	CASSFVGLSTEAFF
TRBJ2-3	.	TRBV20-1	few	TGCAGTGCGCTGGGGGGGGCCGCTGGAGATACGCAGTATTTT	CSALGGAAGDTQYF
TRBJ2-3	.	TRBV7-9	many	TGTGCCAGCACCCAGACTACCACAGATACGCAGTATTTT	CASTQTTTDTQYF
TRBJ2-3	.	TRBV5-4	.	TGTGCCAGCAGCCGTACCCTGGGTGTGGATACGCAGTATTTT	CASSRTLGVDTQYF
TRBJ1-3	.	TRBV20-1	.	TGCAGTGCTAGAGTTAACCCTGGAAACACCATATATTTT	CSARVNPGNTIYF
TRBJ1-2	TRBD1	TRBV27	few	TGTGCCAGCAGTCTACAGGGGATCGGCTATGGCTACACCTTC	CASSLQGIGYGYTF
TRBJ1-2	.	TRBV4-3	few	TGCGCCAGCAGCCAAGATACCCAAAGAGGCGACTATGGCTACACCTTC	CASSQDTQRGDYGYTF
TRBJ1-1	TRBD1	TRBV20-1	.	TGCAGTGCTAACAGGGGGCGCAAAACTGAAGCTTTCTTT	CSANRGRKTEAFF
TRBJ2-5	TRBD1	TRBV7-2	few	TGTGCCAGCAGCTTCCGACAGGGAGAGACCCAGTACTTC	CASSFRQGETQYF
TRBJ1-2	.	TRBV12-3/TRBV12-4	many	TGTGCCAGCACCATATGGTCGGGCTATGGCTACACCTTC	CASTIWSGYGYTF
TRBJ1-1	.	TRBV5-1	.	TGCGCCAGCAGCTGGGACAAAACTGAAGCTTTCTTT	CASSWDKTEAFF
TRBJ2-5	TRBD1	TRBV29-1	.	TGCAGCGTCCAGGGGGACCAAGAGACCCAGTACTTC	CSVQGDQETQYF
TRBJ1-1	.	TRBV12-3/TRBV12-4	once	TGTGCCAGCAGTTCTTGGACTTGGGGGAACACTGAAGCTTTCTTT	CASSSWTWGNTEAFF
TRBJ1-1	.	TRBV12-3/TRBV12-4	few	TGTGCCAGCAGTTTATTGCCGGATAACACTGAAGCTTTCTTT	CASSLLPDNTEAFF
TRBJ2-5	.	TRBV4-3	.	TGCGCACCGACAGGGCGGGGGCAAGAGACCCAGTACTTC	CAPTGRGQETQYF
TRBJ1-3	.	TRBV12-3/TRBV12-4	.	TGTGCCAGCAGTTTTGGGGTTACCTCTGGAAACACCATATATTTT	CASSFGVTSGNTIYF
TRBJ1-5	.	TRBV7-8	few	TGTGCCAGCACCCAGACCAATAGCAATCAGCCCCAGCATTTT	CASTQTNSNQPQHF
TRBJ2-7	.	TRBV28	.	TGTGCCACCGACGACACTGTTGACAGAGATTACGAGCAGTACTTC	CATDDTVDRDYEQYF
TRBJ1-1	TRBD1	TRBV2	few	TGTGCCAGCAGCCAGGGGGCCGGGACTGAAGCTTTCTTT	CASSQGAGTEAFF
TRBJ1-1	.	TRBV5-5	.	TGTGCCAGCAGCCCGATGGGGGTCGTAACTGAAGCTTTCTTT	CASSPMGVVTEAFF